Below are 10 T cell receptor beta chains sequenced from a single sample in a study of T cell responses to AZD1222 COVID-19 vaccine. Clones were read by immunoSEQ multiplex PCR, and TCRdb kept only the in-frame ones, dropping some. The sample records about 120,000 clones, around nine tenths being singletons. The sequenced sample was peripheral blood, obtained on day 0 of AZD1222 vaccination. These receptor sequences come from an adult in good health.

This rearrangement joins TRBV2 to TRBJ2-7, with TRBD1 matching over 9 bases. This CDR3 is built from 14 residues. Germline V gene data show CDR1 as SNHLY and CDR2 as FYNNEI. With V trimmed by 7 bases and J by 4 bases, 8 bases remained unmatched. CDR3 DNA: TGTGCCAGCACTCCGGGACAGGGAAAATACGAGCAGTACTTC. Encoded protein: CASTPGQGKYEQYF.

The chain recombines TRBV7-3 with TRBJ2-6; 9 nucleotides line up with TRBD1. This CDR3 is built from 23 residues. Trimming at V came to 0 bases and at J to 0 bases, leaving 18 bases not matched to a gene. The germline V gene encodes CDR1 SGHTA and CDR2 FQGTGA. The CDR3, as DNA: TGTGCCAGCAGCTTAACCGCCTTCGGGACAGGGCCTAAAGTCAGCTCTGGGGCCAACGTCCTGACTTTC. Amino acids: CASSLTAFGTGPKVSSGANVLTF. Using reference TRBV7-3 and TRBJ2-6 for the parts outside the CDR3, the full variable domain is GAGVSQTPSNKVTEKGKYVELRCDPISGHTALYWYRQSLGQGPEFLIYFQGTGAADDSGLPNDRFFAVRPEGSVSTLKIQRTERGDSAVYLCASSLTAFGTGPKVSSGANVLTFGAGSRLTVL.

For the CDR3, the DNA is TGCGCCAGCAGCTTGGTTTCGGTGAACACTGAAGCTTTCTTT. Translation gives CASSLVSVNTEAFF. The J gene is TRBJ1-1, the V gene TRBV5-1; D call uncertain. Between the trimmed V and J ends, which lost 0 bases and 0 bases, there was a span of 6 bases. Germline loops: CDR1 SGHRS, CDR2 YFSETQ. The CDR3 is 14 amino acids.

CDR3 coding DNA: TGTGCCAGCAGTTTAAGACTAGCGGCTTACAATGAGCAGTTCTTC. Its translation is CASSLRLAAYNEQFF. This rearrangement joins TRBV27 to TRBJ2-1; 9 nucleotides line up with TRBD2. The germline gives CDR1 MNHEY, CDR2 SMNVEV (reference sequence). With 2 bases clipped from V and 4 bases from J, the junction kept 3 bases outside the gene matches. This CDR3 has 15 amino acids.

This clone came up a few times. The chain joins TRBV5-1 to TRBJ1-2, with 8 bases matching TRBD1. Germline V lookup: CDR1 SGHRS, CDR2 YFSETQ. Trimming took 0 bases from V and 4 from J; bases not matched to a gene: 5. The CDR3 is 15 residues long. CDR3 sequence (DNA): TGCGCCAGCAGCTTGGGCCCAGGGGGCGGCTATGGCTACACCTTC. Protein: CASSLGPGGGYGYTF.

J is TRBJ2-3 and V is TRBV4-3; D is unclear. This CDR3 spans 12 amino acids. Trimming stripped 0 bases from V and 8 bases from J, with 6 bases between. Germline V lookup: CDR1 LGHNA, CDR2 YSLEER. The CDR3 spells CASSQDDFTQYF. As DNA, the CDR3 is TGCGCCAGCAGCCAAGACGACTTTACGCAGTATTTT.

The chain has TRBV7-9 and TRBJ2-1; possibly TRBD1 or TRBD2 for D (5 bases each). Trimming took 1 base from V and 6 from J, leaving 10 bases between them. The length of the CDR3 is 14 residues. The germline V gene encodes CDR1 SEHNR and CDR2 FQNEAQ (reference sequence). This chain's CDR3 is CASSLGGAGNEQFF. CDR3 bases: TGTGCCAGCAGCTTAGGAGGGGCGGGCAATGAGCAGTTCTTC.

V and J are TRBV7-9 and TRBJ1-1; the D is unclear. Germline CDR1 SEHNR, CDR2 FQNEAQ (reference sequence). V lost 6 bases to trimming and J lost 12 bases, with 26 bases between them. CDR3 length: 15 residues. The CDR3 nucleotides are TGTGCCAGCAGTCCCGCAACGGGCTCTCTGAGTGGAACTTTCTTT. Protein: CASSPATGSLSGTFF.

This clone was seen once. Here the CDR3 DNA reads TGTGCCAGCAACCCGCAGGGCCATGAAAAACTGTTTTTT. Translated, it gives CASNPQGHEKLFF. The V call is TRBV2, the J call TRBJ1-4, with D perhaps TRBD1 (5 bases). Germline V gene data show CDR1 as SNHLY and CDR2 as FYNNEI. V lost 7 bases, J lost 6 bases, and 12 bases lay in between. The CDR3 contains 13 residues.

V gene TRBV5-4 combines with J gene TRBJ2-1, with unresolved D. This CDR3 contains 13 residues. The V gene lost 2 bases and the J gene lost 5 bases, with 8 bases spanning the gap. Germline assignment: CDR1 SGHNT and CDR2 YYREEE (reference sequence). CDR3 sequence: CASSFGQNNEQFF. The CDR3, as DNA: TGTGCCAGCAGCTTCGGGCAGAACAATGAGCAGTTCTTC.